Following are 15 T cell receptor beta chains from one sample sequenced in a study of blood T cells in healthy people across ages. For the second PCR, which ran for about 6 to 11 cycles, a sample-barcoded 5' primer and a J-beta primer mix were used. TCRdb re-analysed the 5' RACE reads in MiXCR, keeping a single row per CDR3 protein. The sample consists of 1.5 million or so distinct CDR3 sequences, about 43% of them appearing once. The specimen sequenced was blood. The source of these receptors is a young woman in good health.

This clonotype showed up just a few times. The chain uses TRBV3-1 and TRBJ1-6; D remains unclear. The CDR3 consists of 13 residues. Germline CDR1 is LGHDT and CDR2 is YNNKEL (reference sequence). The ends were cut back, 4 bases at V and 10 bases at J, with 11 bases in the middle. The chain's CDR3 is CASSPVPRSPLHF. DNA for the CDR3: TGTGCCAGCAGCCCGGTGCCGCGCTCACCCCTCCACTTT.

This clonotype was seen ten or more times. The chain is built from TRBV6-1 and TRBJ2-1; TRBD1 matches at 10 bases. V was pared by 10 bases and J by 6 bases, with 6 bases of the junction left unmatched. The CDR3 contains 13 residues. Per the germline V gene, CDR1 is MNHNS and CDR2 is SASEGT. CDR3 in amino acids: CATGTGETNEQFF. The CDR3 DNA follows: TGTGCCACCGGGACAGGGGAAACCAATGAGCAGTTCTTC.

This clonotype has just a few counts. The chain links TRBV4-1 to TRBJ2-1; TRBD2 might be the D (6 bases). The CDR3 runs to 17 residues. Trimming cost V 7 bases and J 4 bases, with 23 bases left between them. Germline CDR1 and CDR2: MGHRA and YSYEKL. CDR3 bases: TGCGCCAGCAAGGCCCTTGGGGGACTCATCACTTACAATGAGCAGTTCTTC. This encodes CASKALGGLITYNEQFF.

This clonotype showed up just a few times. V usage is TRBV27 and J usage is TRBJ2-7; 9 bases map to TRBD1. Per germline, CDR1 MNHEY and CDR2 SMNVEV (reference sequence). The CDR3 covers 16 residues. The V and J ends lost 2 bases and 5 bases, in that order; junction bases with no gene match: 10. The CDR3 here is CASSLIGGTGSNEQYF. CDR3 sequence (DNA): TGTGCCAGCAGTTTAATCGGCGGGACAGGGTCCAACGAGCAGTACTTC.

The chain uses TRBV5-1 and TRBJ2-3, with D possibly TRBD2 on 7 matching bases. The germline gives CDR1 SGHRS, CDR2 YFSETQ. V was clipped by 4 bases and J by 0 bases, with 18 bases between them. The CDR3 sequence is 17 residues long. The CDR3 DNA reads TGCGCCAGCAGCCTAGGCGCGGGGGCCAGAAGCACAGATACGCAGTATTTT. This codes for CASSLGAGARSTDTQYF.

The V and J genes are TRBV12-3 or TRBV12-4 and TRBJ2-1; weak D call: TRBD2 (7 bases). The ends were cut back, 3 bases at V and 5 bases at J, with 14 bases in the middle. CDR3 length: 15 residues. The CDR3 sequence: CASSFWRGLHNEQFF. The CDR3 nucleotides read TGTGCCAGCAGTTTCTGGCGGGGGCTCCACAATGAGCAGTTCTTC.

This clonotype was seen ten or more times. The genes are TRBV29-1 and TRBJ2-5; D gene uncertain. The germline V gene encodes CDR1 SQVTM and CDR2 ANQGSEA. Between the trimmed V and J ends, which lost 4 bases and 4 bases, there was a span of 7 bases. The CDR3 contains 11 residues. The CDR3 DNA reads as TGCAGCGTTGTTGTTGGAGAGACCCAGTACTTC. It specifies CSVVVGETQYF.

DNA of the CDR3: TGTGCCAGCAGCTTAGCGCTAAGGCGGGTCGCTGGAAACACCATATATTTT. Amino acid sequence: CASSLALRRVAGNTIYF. J is TRBJ1-3 and V is TRBV7-2; D not resolved. The germline V and J ends were trimmed by 0 bases and 2 bases, with 14 bases remaining between them. Germline CDR1 and CDR2: SGHTA and FQGNSA. The CDR3 contains 17 residues. Filled out from reference TRBV7-2 and TRBJ1-3, the complete variable domain reads GAGVSQSPSNKVTEKGKDVELRCDPISGHTALYWYRQSLGQGLEFLIYFQGNSAPDKSGLPSDRFSAERTGGSVSTLTIQRTQQEDSAVYLCASSLALRRVAGNTIYFGEGSWLTVV.

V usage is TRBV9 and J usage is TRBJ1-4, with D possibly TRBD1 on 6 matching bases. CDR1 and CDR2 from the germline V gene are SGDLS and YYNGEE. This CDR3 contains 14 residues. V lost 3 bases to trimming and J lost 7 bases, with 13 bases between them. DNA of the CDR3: TGTGCCAGCAGCGGAGGGGGAATGGGTGAAAAACTGTTTTTT. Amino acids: CASSGGGMGEKLFF.

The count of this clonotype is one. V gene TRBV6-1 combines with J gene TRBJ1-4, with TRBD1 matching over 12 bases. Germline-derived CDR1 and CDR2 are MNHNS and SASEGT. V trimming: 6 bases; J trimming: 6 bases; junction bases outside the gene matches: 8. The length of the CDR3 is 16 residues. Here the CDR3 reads CASRPGQGAGDEKLFF. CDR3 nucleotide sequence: TGTGCCAGCAGGCCGGGACAGGGGGCGGGAGATGAAAAACTGTTTTTT.

The CDR3 spells CASSPRLQGETQYF. CDR3 bases: TGTGCCAGCAGCCCGAGGCTTCAGGGAGAGACCCAGTACTTC. V is TRBV9 and J is TRBJ2-5, with D possibly matching TRBD1 (5 bases). Trimming removed 4 bases at V and 4 bases at J, with 14 bases between. CDR1 and CDR2 from the germline V gene are SGDLS and YYNGEE. This CDR3 comprises 14 residues.

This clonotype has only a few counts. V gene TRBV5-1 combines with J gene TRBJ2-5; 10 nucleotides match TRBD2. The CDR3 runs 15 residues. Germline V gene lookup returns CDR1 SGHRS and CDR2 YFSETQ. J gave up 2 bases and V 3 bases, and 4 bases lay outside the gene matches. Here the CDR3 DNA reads TGCGCCAGCAGCTCGACTAGCGGGCGTCAAGAGACCCAGTACTTC. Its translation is CASSSTSGRQETQYF.

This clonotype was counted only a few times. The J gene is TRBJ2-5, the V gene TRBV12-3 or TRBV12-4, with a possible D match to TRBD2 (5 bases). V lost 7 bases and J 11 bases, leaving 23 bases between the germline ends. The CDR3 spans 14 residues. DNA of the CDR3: TGTGCCAGCATGGGGATTCCTCAAGGAAGGGAGCAGTACTTC. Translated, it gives CASMGIPQGREQYF.

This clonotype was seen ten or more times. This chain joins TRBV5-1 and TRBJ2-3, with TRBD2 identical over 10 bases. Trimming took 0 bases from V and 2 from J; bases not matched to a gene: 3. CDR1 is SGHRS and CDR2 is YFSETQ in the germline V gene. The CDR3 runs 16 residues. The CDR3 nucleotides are TGCGCCAGCAGCTTGGGGACTAGCGGTAACACAGATACGCAGTATTTT. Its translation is CASSLGTSGNTDTQYF.

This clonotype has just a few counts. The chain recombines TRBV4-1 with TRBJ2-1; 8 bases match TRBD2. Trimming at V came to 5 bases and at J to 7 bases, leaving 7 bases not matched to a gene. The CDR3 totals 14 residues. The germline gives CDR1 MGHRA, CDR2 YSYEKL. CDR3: CASSWNGGENEQFF. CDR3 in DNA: TGCGCCAGCAGCTGGAACGGGGGGGAAAATGAGCAGTTCTTC.